The 13 T cell receptor beta chains presented below share a single source sample, sequenced in a study of T cells in Graves' hyperthyroidism and ophthalmopathy. Amplification of TCR beta CDR3 regions used RNA as the template. During a first-round RT-PCR of the TCR CDR3, the HTBI primer set was used. TCRdb used MiXCR to reprocess the multiplex PCR reads, holding one entry per CDR3 protein. The data hold around 300,000 distinct CDR3 sequences, with roughly 13% observed a single time. The specimen was blood. Source of these receptors: a woman aged 25-40 years with Graves' hyperthyroidism.

This clonotype was counted many times. The chain joins TRBV28 to TRBJ1-5; 7 bases agree with TRBD1. Per the germline V gene, CDR1 is MDHEN and CDR2 is SYDVKM. J lost 2 bases, V lost 8 bases, and 12 bases had no gene match. The CDR3 has 16 amino acids. DNA of the CDR3: TGTGCCAGCTGGGGCAGGGGGACGGGCGGCAATCAGCCCCAGCATTTT. Protein sequence: CASWGRGTGGNQPQHF.

The chain couples TRBV9 to TRBJ2-1; D is undetermined. Trimming stripped 3 bases from V and 6 bases from J, with 7 bases between. Per germline, CDR1 SGDLS and CDR2 YYNGEE. This CDR3 has 12 amino acids. CDR3 protein: CASSDVSNEQFF. In DNA form, the CDR3 reads TGTGCCAGCAGCGACGTAAGCAATGAGCAGTTCTTC.

J is TRBJ2-7 and V is TRBV6-2 or TRBV6-3, with a possible D match to TRBD2 (6 bases). This CDR3 region has 18 residues. The germline gives CDR1 MNHEY, CDR2 SVGEGT. Trimming took 0 bases from V and 4 from J, leaving 22 bases between them. This CDR3 is CASSYSSPSDVGGYEQYF. DNA for the CDR3: TGTGCCAGCAGTTACTCGTCGCCCTCGGACGTCGGAGGGTACGAGCAGTACTTC.

The chain has TRBV7-3 and TRBJ2-3; 7 positions match TRBD2. V lost 1 base, J lost 5 bases, and 9 bases stayed unmatched. The germline CDR1 and CDR2 sequences are SGHTA and FQGTGA. The CDR3 sequence is 16 residues long. CDR3 protein: CASSLRSGASGDTQYF. CDR3 DNA sequence: TGTGCCAGCAGCTTAAGATCCGGGGCTAGCGGAGATACGCAGTATTTT.

This clonotype was observed many times. The chain carries TRBV28 and TRBJ2-7; perhaps TRBD2 as D (6 bases). There are 14 residues in the CDR3. Trimming took 3 bases from V and 2 from J, leaving 11 bases between them. Per the germline V gene, CDR1 is MDHEN and CDR2 is SYDVKM. CDR3 in DNA: TGTGCCAGCAGTTTCGGGGGAGGTCCCTACGAGCAGTACTTC. Translation: CASSFGGGPYEQYF.

This clonotype was observed many times. V is TRBV19 and J is TRBJ2-3; D perhaps matches TRBD1 (6 bases). The CDR3 is made up of 13 amino acids. Germline assignment: CDR1 LNHDA and CDR2 SQIVND (reference sequence). The ends were cut back, 5 bases at V and 3 bases at J, with 9 bases in the middle. The CDR3 coding sequence is TGTGCCAGTAGTCCTACAGGGACAGATACGCAGTATTTT. This translates into CASSPTGTDTQYF.

This sequence joins TRBV27 and TRBJ2-7; no clear D. The CDR3 loop spans 18 amino acids. The V end lost 0 bases, the J end lost 2 bases, and 20 bases lay between the germline ends. Germline V CDR1 and CDR2: MNHEY, SMNVEV (reference sequence). The CDR3: CASSLSGLFRDITYEQYF. In DNA, the CDR3 is TGTGCCAGCAGTTTATCCGGTTTATTCCGTGACATAACCTACGAGCAGTACTTC.

CDR3 nucleotide sequence: TGTGCCTGGAACAGGGGGCAGGCAGATACGCAGTATTTT. Amino acid sequence: CAWNRGQADTQYF. The chain employs TRBV30 and TRBJ2-3; 9 positions agree with TRBD1. The CDR3 loop spans 13 amino acids. CDR1 and CDR2 (germline): GTSNPN, SVGIG (reference sequence). With V trimmed by 4 bases and J by 4 bases, 3 bases remained unmatched.

This clonotype has a count of ten or more. This chain uses TRBV28 with TRBJ1-5, with D unresolved. Looked up from germline, CDR1 is MDHEN and CDR2 is SYDVKM. V shed 5 bases and J shed 1 base, with 15 bases lying between them. The CDR3 sequence is 16 residues long. CDR3 residues: CASSPPRRESNQPQHF. The CDR3 DNA sequence: TGTGCCAGCAGTCCCCCCCGGCGGGAGAGCAATCAGCCCCAGCATTTT.

In this sample, this clonotype turned up a few times. The chain carries TRBV6-5 and TRBJ2-6, with D unresolved. The V end was cut by 2 bases, the J end by 2 bases, with 4 bases between. From germline, CDR1 is MNHEY and CDR2 SVGAGI. This CDR3 region has 14 residues. The CDR3 here is CASSYDPGANVLTF. CDR3 nucleotides: TGTGCCAGCAGTTACGACCCTGGGGCCAACGTCCTGACTTTC.

CDR3 sequence (DNA): TGTGCCAGTAGTATAGGCGACAGGGATCAGCCCCAGCATTTT. Amino acids: CASSIGDRDQPQHF. The J gene is TRBJ1-5, the V gene TRBV19; 7 positions agree with TRBD1. The CDR3 consists of 14 residues. The germline CDR1 and CDR2 sequences are LNHDA and SQIVND (reference sequence). The ends lost 1 base at V and 5 bases at J; junction bases unmatched: 2.

This clonotype was counted many times. This CDR3 reads CASRLSGGYNEQFF. CDR3 in DNA: TGTGCCAGCAGGTTATCGGGGGGGTACAATGAGCAGTTCTTC. The chain employs TRBV6-1 and TRBJ2-1; 8 nucleotides match TRBD2. With V trimmed by 6 bases and J by 4 bases, 5 bases remained unmatched. This CDR3 comprises 14 residues. The germline V gene has CDR1 MNHNS and CDR2 SASEGT.

This clonotype showed up many times. This chain uses TRBV20-1 with TRBJ1-1; TRBD1 agrees at 7 bases. The CDR3 extends over 17 amino acids. CDR1 DFQATT and CDR2 SNEGSKA come from the germline V gene (reference sequence). V shed 5 bases, J shed 2 bases, and the junction held 17 bases outside the gene matches. This chain's CDR3 is CSALPPGTASRNTEAFF. CDR3 DNA sequence: TGCAGTGCTCTTCCTCCCGGGACAGCCAGTCGTAACACTGAAGCTTTCTTT.